This TCR beta chain derives from a study of cytomegalovirus exposure and HLA in healthy donors (TCRdb year 2017). For the wider study: According to an earlier analysis of 550 to 750 of the donors, about 179 million T cells yielded 90 million to 130 million unique TCR beta sequences and about 300 Gb of sequence data. Besides the first cohort of roughly 640 subjects, a separate validation cohort made up of 120 different subjects was used. The number of typed donors differed by locus: about 620-640 for A, B, C, DRB1 and DQB1; approximately 520 for DQA1; some 590 for DPA1; and about 450 for DPB1. Four to six DR-DQ haplotypes were handled as single units for association and clustering, since linkage in the cohort was strong. Of the roughly 410 genotyped donors, 81% were placed in the genetic ancestry cluster associated with self-reported Caucasian donors. Every discovery cohort repertoire had been produced on one sequencing platform. An earlier analysis of approximately 640 of the donors applied high-throughput TCR beta sequencing to assess whether each TCR beta V gene segment acted as functional or pseudogenic. An early release covering just under 650 HLA-typed donors comprised approximately 290 gigabases of sequencing data and approximately 85 million unique TCR sequences. To predict cytomegalovirus infection status, the study combined high-throughput TCR immunosequencing, statistical association of individual TCRs with disease status, and machine learning. A later analysis re-analyzed previously published TCR beta repertoires from 660 or so donors and added high-resolution HLA genotyping to study TCR occurrence patterns. Across 300 to 500 genotyped donors of the cohort, an average of roughly 250,000 unique TCR beta nucleotide sequences per donor were sequenced, and roughly 20% of those sequences were non-productive. Genome-wide SNP genotypes for about 60% of the 666 donors were used in a later genetic analysis, which treated that subset as a discovery cohort. Alongside the repertoire data, information on donor age, sex, ethnicity and CMV serostatus was compiled. Both class I and class II loci were covered by HLA typing, at four-digit resolution. In the later analysis, no new phenotypic data were used to find candidate immune exposures; instead, reliance was placed on TCR beta sequences and their occurrence across donors. The study was designed to test whether signatures of past pathogen exposure could be identified by cataloging public T cell receptors. Using immunosequencing, the study profiled T cell repertoires from approximately 700 subjects and related those repertoires to cytomegalovirus serostatus. The paper's findings and limits, for the study overall: Compared with the approximately 710-donor mean, donors in an Asian-associated ancestry cluster had fewer N-insertions in productive TCRs, according to a later genetic analysis. In a later genetic analysis, a missense DCLRE1C variant was associated with V-gene and J-gene trimming of TCR beta chains, and the association was replicated in an independent cohort. Broadly in line with IMGT annotations, most TCR beta V segments showed up in productive rearrangements about 87% or about 30% of the time in an earlier analysis of roughly 590 of the donors. When HLA alleles, especially DR and DQ, strongly co-occurred, attributing TCR associations to individual alleles was difficult. In a later analysis, several top co-occurrence clusters were reported to appear linked to parvovirus B19, influenza, CMV and Epstein-Barr virus. Because counts were too low, some 17 rarely observed V segments, including chromosome 9 orphons, were left out of the earlier analysis of 587 of the donors. In this cohort, only TCR beta chains were sequenced, and detectable features were limited by the absence of alpha or paired-chain data. In a later analysis, about 16,000 TCR beta sequences were associated with specific HLA alleles at a false discovery rate of 0.05. Presence/absence analyses assumed roughly uniform sequencing depth across donors, an assumption that may not hold. The only immune exposure information available for the cohort was CMV serostatus. A further reported finding was that TCR beta sequences accurately predicted the HLA-A and HLA-B alleles for most subjects in the first cohort. Compared with equally common non-associated chains, HLA-associated TCR beta chains in a later analysis were more clonally expanded and had lower generation probabilities. The 87-base-pair reads could not distinguish some IMGT-functional V segments, including TRBV6-2 and TRBV6-3, so those segments were excluded. While some public TCRs were present in many individuals, most TCR sequences turned up only very rarely across donors. According to a later analysis, TCR association rates differed among HLA loci, with DRB1 alleles showing the most associated TCRs and HLA-C alleles showing the fewest. Linkage disequilibrium might explain the correlated functional status among segregating V segments, but an unknown experimental factor could not be excluded. In vitro tests confirmed that three of the cytomegalovirus-associated TCR beta chains recognize cytomegalovirus antigens. In the study, some 160 TCR beta chains were listed as associated with cytomegalovirus. In both the original and validation cohorts, the classifier was reported to diagnose cytomegalovirus status with high specificity and sensitivity. The authors suggested that the approach could potentially be extended to other disease states and immunological phenotypes. Because some donors lacked HLA typing at each locus, the association tests relied only on the typed subset. A group of highly shared sequence variants was considered likely to be a technical artifact of the sequencing pipeline. In a later analysis, most CMV-associated TCR beta chains were found to appear HLA-restricted, with HLA associations seemingly driven largely by CMV exposure.

As encoded in the germline V gene, CDR1 is ENHRY while CDR2 is SYGVKD. V loses 0 bases, J loses 4 bases, and the germline ends lie 9 bases apart. The CDR3 runs 14 amino acids, cysteine and phenylalanine included. CDR3 DNA only is kept here, 42 bases in frame from base 1. Libraries came from the immunoSEQ multiplex PCR assay. For the multiplex PCR, a mixture combining 60 forward primers for TCR Vbeta segments and 13 reverse primers for TCR Jbeta segments was used. The CDR3 region of rearranged TCR beta genes was amplified from genomic DNA by a multiplex PCR assay. On the Illumina HiSeq System, the amplified TCR beta libraries were sequenced as 87-base-pair reads. Per the authors' processing: A later analysis counted approximately 74 million unique TCR beta chains across the 666 repertoires, and roughly 9.9 million of these chains were shared by at least two donors. To remove PCR and sequencing errors, raw reads were error-corrected and collapsed into unique sequences using a nearest-neighbor algorithm that merged closely related sequences. To assign V, D and J gene segments, CDR3 sequences were aligned to IMGT reference sequences. For a sequence to be retained, a match of at least six nucleotides to both a V gene segment and a J gene segment was required. A rearrangement was called productive if the CDR3 had no stop codons and remained in frame with V and J, and every other rearrangement was called non-productive. Following IMGT convention, CDR3 was defined as the stretch from the second conserved V-encoded cysteine to the conserved J-encoded phenylalanine. The earlier analysis of 500 to 600 of the donors excluded sequences that lacked an unambiguous match to a single V gene segment. In an earlier analysis of 500 to 750 of the donors, V segments were called functional above 56.7% productive rearrangements and were called segregating when the between-donor standard deviation exceeded 5%. A statistical classification framework was built for diagnosing cytomegalovirus status from the catalog of TCR beta chain sequences. In a later analysis, TCR nucleotide sequences were compared against IMGT/GENE-DB human TR gene sequences so that V and J genes could be assigned. Using the TCRdist pipeline, a later analysis assigned CDR3 sequences along with most-parsimonious VDJ recombination scenarios. A later analysis defined each TCR beta chain by its CDR3 amino acid sequence plus V-gene family, and excluded reads lacking a unique V-gene family. To address suspected cross-contamination and a sequencing artifact, a later analysis removed several hundred highly shared, low-generation-probability nucleotide sequences. In a later analysis, a clonal expansion index was calculated for each public chain from normalized within-repertoire ranks of inferred template counts. Generation probabilities in a later analysis came from a VDJ recombination model fitted to out-of-frame rearrangements, and those results were checked against IGoR. A later analysis scored TCR-TCR, TCR-HLA and TCR-CMV co-occurrence with hypergeometric tests, applying a repertoire-size bias correction to TCR pairs. To estimate false discovery rates, a later analysis permuted the HLA or CMV assignments 20 times. A later analysis grouped co-occurring TCRs with DBSCAN, adding TCRdist sequence similarity when clustering within HLA-allele-positive subsets. Co-occurrence clustering excluded repertoires with fewer than 30,000 or more than 120,000 public chains, plus five with anomalous nucleotide sharing. TCRdb took this table from immuneACCESS and kept in-frame rearrangements with V and J called. Such tables lack part of the clones; where checked against another copy, unresolved V genes explain under half of the gap, and the rest is unexplained. Clonal size and the V and J genes are those of that table, whereas D and trimming came from the DNA. This sample lists about 120,000 clones; over 75% were detected once. The ten biggest clones cover about 3.7% of the sample.

The cohort consisted of some 730 healthy bone marrow donors. At the time of sampling, all cohort members were nominally healthy, though unrecorded immune exposures were likely present. Of the 666 cohort members, approximately 300 had positive CMV serostatus and fewer than 450 had negative CMV serostatus, and CMV serostatus was not recorded for the donor. A peripheral blood sample was collected from each donor, and TCR beta sequencing was performed on peripheral blood mononuclear cells. Genomic DNA was extracted from the blood cell samples with the Qiagen DNeasy Blood Extraction Kit. Only a few counts were recorded for this clone. Its target antigen remains unknown. It has no much larger one-base neighbor in the sample; base qualities were not kept.

Sequencing input: PBMCs. This TCR was recovered from a human donor in good health. This chain joins TRBV10-3 to TRBJ1-2; a weak D assignment points to TRBD1 (5 bases agree). The DNA reads TGTGCCATCAGTGAGTCCGGGGGGAGCTATGGCTACACCTTC. Its product reads: CAISESGGSYGYTF.